The 26 T cell receptor beta chains below come from one sample, sequenced in a study of monozygotic twins with inflammatory bowel disease. TCRdb re-called the 5' RACE reads and catalogs CDR3 proteins one per entry, DNA excluded. The sample has 150,000 to 200,000 distinct CDR3 sequences. The sample comprised blood. Source of these receptors: a human donor with ulcerative colitis or Crohn's disease, or a healthy co-twin of an affected twin (not recorded which).

The chain combines TRBV20-1 with TRBJ2-5; TCRdb selects TRBD2, and the lack of DNA leaves this call unchecked. Germline V lookup: CDR1 DFQATT, CDR2 SNEGSKA (reference sequence). CDR3 size: 11 residues. The CDR3 region is CSARAAQTQYF.

This rearrangement joins TRBV6-1 to TRBJ2-2. This CDR3 contains 13 residues. Per the germline V gene, CDR1 is MNHNS and CDR2 is SASEGT. The CDR3: CASSEIGTGELFF.

This chain uses TRBV7-3 with TRBJ2-5; the TCRdb D gene call, TRBD2, has no DNA to confirm it. This CDR3 region has 16 residues. CDR1 SGHTA and CDR2 FQGTGA come from the germline V gene. This CDR3 reads CASSFSLLAGVETQYF.

The chain carries TRBV28 and TRBJ2-7; the TCRdb D gene call, TRBD1, has no DNA to confirm it. Germline V lookup: CDR1 MDHEN, CDR2 SYDVKM. The CDR3 is 13 residues long. The CDR3: CASFTPGDYEQYF.

The rearrangement uses TRBV28 and TRBJ2-3; TCRdb indicates TRBD2, and absent DNA this call remains unverified. The CDR3 totals 17 residues. Germline V gives CDR1 MDHEN, CDR2 SYDVKM. CDR3 sequence: CASNLSGRERRTDTQYF.

CDR3 protein: CSARDPRHPGTKGQETQYF. The V and J genes are TRBV20-1 and TRBJ2-5. This CDR3 has 19 residues. Germline V CDR1 and CDR2: DFQATT, SNEGSKA (reference sequence).

The chain combines TRBV11-2 with TRBJ2-7; as DNA is missing, the TRBD1 call by TCRdb cannot be tested. The V gene's germline CDR1 is SGHAT and CDR2 FQNNGV. This CDR3 is built from 15 residues. The CDR3 spells CASSVTGGLSYEQYF.

The chain combines TRBV28 with TRBJ2-7; TCRdb calls TRBD1, which cannot be checked without DNA. Germline CDR1 and CDR2: MDHEN and SYDVKM. CDR3 length: 13 residues. CDR3 loop: CASSSSGRYEQYF.

The V gene is TRBV10-3, the J gene TRBJ2-7; TCRdb picks TRBD2, but there is no DNA to check that call. The germline V gene has CDR1 ENHRY and CDR2 SYGVKD. This CDR3 has 12 residues. The CDR3 region is CAISESNGRGNF.

J is TRBJ1-2 and V is TRBV12-3 or TRBV12-4; TCRdb's D call, TRBD1, is unchecked because there is no DNA. The CDR3 consists of 14 residues. The chain's CDR3 is CASSKSGTGNGYTF.

The rearrangement uses TRBV5-1 and TRBJ1-4; TCRdb calls TRBD1, which cannot be checked without DNA. The CDR3 extends over 16 amino acids. Germline lookup yields CDR1 SGHRS and CDR2 YFSETQ. Here the CDR3 reads CASSPGRGATNEKLFF.

The chain has TRBV7-8 and TRBJ2-3. Germline values: CDR1 SGHVS, CDR2 FQNEAQ. The CDR3 sequence is 15 residues long. Here the CDR3 reads CASSLAYRFGDTQYF.

The rearrangement uses TRBV3-1 and TRBJ2-5; the D gene TCRdb calls, TRBD2, cannot be checked with no DNA. The length of the CDR3 is 15 residues. Germline V gene data show CDR1 as LGHDT and CDR2 as YNNKEL (reference sequence). The CDR3 loop is CASSQGRGPQETQYF.

This chain uses TRBV7-3 with TRBJ2-1; without DNA, the TCRdb call of TRBD2 cannot be checked. In germline, CDR1 is SGHTA, CDR2 FQGTGA. There are 16 residues in the CDR3. The CDR3 here is CASSYSRTPRLNEQFF. The full variable domain, rest sourced from reference TRBV7-3 and TRBJ2-1, is GAGVSQTPSNKVTEKGKYVELRCDPISGHTALYWYRQSLGQGPEFLIYFQGTGAADDSGLPNDRFFAVRPEGSVSTLKIQRTERGDSAVYLCASSYSRTPRLNEQFFGPGTRLTVL.

The rearrangement joins TRBV27 to TRBJ2-2; TCRdb designates TRBD2, a call that cannot be tested without DNA. Germline CDR1 reads MNHEY; CDR2 reads SMNVEV (reference sequence). The CDR3 runs 15 residues. The CDR3 here is CASTPSGRATGELFF.

The chain is built from TRBV5-1 and TRBJ1-2; absent DNA, TCRdb's TRBD1 call cannot be checked. This CDR3 has 15 residues. Germline CDR1 and CDR2: SGHRS and YFSETQ. CDR3 amino acids: CASSLMTGVNYGYTF. Variable domain in full (rest from reference TRBV5-1 and TRBJ1-2): KAGVTQTPRYLIKTRGQQVTLSCSPISGHRSVSWYQQTPGQGLQFLFEYFSETQRNKGNFPGRFSGRQFSNSRSEMNVSTLELGDSALYLCASSLMTGVNYGYTFGSGTRLTVV.

The CDR3 spells CASSQEGPVGQPQHF. The chain employs TRBV3-1 and TRBJ1-5. The germline V gene has CDR1 LGHDT and CDR2 YNNKEL (reference sequence). This CDR3 has 15 amino acids.

The chain couples TRBV5-1 to TRBJ2-2; checking the TCRdb D call of TRBD1 is not possible without DNA. Germline V lookup: CDR1 SGHRS, CDR2 YFSETQ. This CDR3 is built from 15 residues. The CDR3: CASLGQGARTGELFF.

CDR3 in amino acids: CASSTYTGTGELFF. The J gene is TRBJ2-2, the V gene TRBV11-2; TCRdb reports TRBD1, a call that lacks DNA to check it against. The CDR3 is 14 amino acids. From germline, CDR1 is SGHAT and CDR2 FQNNGV.

The rearrangement joins TRBV19 to TRBJ2-4. The CDR3 sequence is 13 residues long. Germline V gene sequence: CDR1 LNHDA, CDR2 SQIVND (reference sequence). CDR3 residues: CASSIRPQNIQYF.

This chain links TRBV4-1 with TRBJ2-3; TCRdb outputs TRBD1, but without DNA this stays unchecked. The germline V gene has CDR1 MGHRA and CDR2 YSYEKL. CDR3 length equals 15 residues. The CDR3: CASSQEGGGSDTQYF.

The CDR3 sequence: CASSLPEKDTQYF. The chain couples TRBV7-2 to TRBJ2-3. CDR1 is SGHTA, CDR2 FQGNSA, per germline. This CDR3 comprises 13 residues.

V and J are TRBV3-1 and TRBJ1-5; absent DNA, TCRdb's TRBD1 call cannot be checked. Germline assignment: CDR1 LGHDT and CDR2 YNNKEL (reference sequence). The CDR3 totals 15 residues. CDR3 in amino acids: CASTPTVNSNQPQHF.

J is TRBJ2-1 and V is TRBV4-1. The CDR3 spans 12 residues. Germline V lookup: CDR1 MGHRA, CDR2 YSYEKL. This CDR3 is CASSQTGYEQFF.

This rearrangement joins TRBV7-7 to TRBJ2-7; TCRdb's D gene call, TRBD2, goes unchecked for lack of DNA. This CDR3 comprises 13 residues. Germline V CDR1 and CDR2: SSHAT, FNYEAQ (reference sequence). The CDR3 is CASSPMGLYEQYF. The whole variable domain, filled in from reference TRBV7-7 and TRBJ2-7, reads GAGVSQSPRYKVTKRGQDVTLRCDPISSHATLYWYQQALGQGPEFLTYFNYEAQPDKSGLPSDRFSAERPEGSISTLTIQRTEQRDSAMYRCASSPMGLYEQYFGPGTRLTVT.

CDR3 loop: CSARVRTANTGELFF. The V and J genes are TRBV20-1 and TRBJ2-2. The germline V gene has CDR1 DFQATT and CDR2 SNEGSKA (reference sequence). The CDR3 consists of 15 residues.